Shown below are 10 T cell receptor beta chains from a single sample sequenced in a study of T cell clones after liver transplantation. The table came from immunoSEQ multiplex PCR; TCRdb's copy has only in-frame clones and leaves some out. The table shows 60,000 or so clones, with about 70% occurring only once. The source material was CD4+ T cells from blood, sampled at the 22-month timepoint. The receptors shown here come from a human patient who received a liver transplant. The graft donor may account for some of the T cells.

The rearrangement uses TRBV30 and TRBJ2-3; D gene ambiguous. V lost 5 bases to trimming and J lost 2 bases, with 14 bases between them. Germline assignment: CDR1 GTSNPN and CDR2 SVGIG (reference sequence). CDR3 length: 14 residues. The DNA of the CDR3 is TGTGCCTGGGGCCGAGGCTCGACCACAGATACGCAGTATTTT. Translation gives CAWGRGSTTDTQYF.

The chain links TRBV28 to TRBJ1-2; D unresolved. Trimming took off 1 base at V and 1 base at J, with 10 bases between the two ends. This CDR3 region has 15 residues. Germline CDR1 is MDHEN and CDR2 is SYDVKM. In nucleotides, the CDR3 is TGTGCCAGCAGTTTATCGGGGAGGAATAACTATGGCTACACCTTC. This encodes CASSLSGRNNYGYTF.

This clone was seen just once. The chain has TRBV19 and TRBJ2-7; D is ambiguous. From germline, CDR1 is LNHDA and CDR2 SQIVND (reference sequence). V lost 6 bases and J 0 bases, leaving 15 bases between the germline ends. This CDR3 contains 15 residues. The DNA of the CDR3 is TGTGCCAGTAGGGATCCGTCCCGAGGCTCCTACGAGCAGTACTTC. Protein product: CASRDPSRGSYEQYF.

The rearrangement links TRBV28 to TRBJ1-5, with 9 bases aligning to TRBD1. Trimming took 6 bases from V and 1 from J; bases not matched to a gene: 13. The CDR3 has 18 amino acids. Germline V gene data show CDR1 as MDHEN and CDR2 as SYDVKM. CDR3 coding DNA: TGTGCCAGCAGCCCCTGGGGTTGGGACAGGGAGAGCAATCAGCCCCAGCATTTT. It translates to CASSPWGWDRESNQPQHF.

This clone was seen repeatedly, ten times or more. Here the CDR3 DNA reads TGTGCCTGGAGTAAGGCCGGGACAGAGAATGAAAAACTGTTTTTT. Translated, it gives CAWSKAGTENEKLFF. The V gene is TRBV30, the J gene TRBJ1-4; the match to TRBD1 covers 7 bases. With V trimmed by 2 bases and J by 5 bases, 8 bases remained unmatched. The CDR3 is made up of 15 amino acids. Germline CDR1 is GTSNPN and CDR2 is SVGIG (reference sequence).

This clone has just a few counts. V is TRBV5-6 and J is TRBJ1-3; D unclear. Germline V lookup: CDR1 SGHDT, CDR2 YYEEEE. The CDR3 is made up of 14 amino acids. V was clipped by 3 bases and J by 1 base, with 8 bases between them. CDR3 loop: CASSSLRSGNTIYF. CDR3 bases: TGTGCCAGCAGCTCACTTAGATCTGGAAACACCATATATTTT.

The rearrangement links TRBV30 to TRBJ2-5; 7 positions match TRBD1. Germline V gene data show CDR1 as GTSNPN and CDR2 as SVGIG (reference sequence). The CDR3 is 15 amino acids. V was clipped by 2 bases and J by 5 bases; unmatched bases: 11. The CDR3 coding sequence is TGTGCCTGGAGTTATATTAGACAGGGAGAGGAGACCCAGTACTTC. Protein sequence: CAWSYIRQGEETQYF.

This clone was observed a handful of times. The chain joins TRBV5-1 to TRBJ2-1; D gene uncertain. V was trimmed by 0 bases and J by 5 bases, leaving 9 bases between them. Germline loops: CDR1 SGHRS, CDR2 YFSETQ. CDR3 size: 14 residues. In DNA, the CDR3 is TGCGCCAGCAGCTTGGGGCGGCAGGACAATGAGCAGTTCTTC. Encoded protein: CASSLGRQDNEQFF. Full variable domain (outside the CDR3, taken from reference TRBV5-1 and TRBJ2-1): KAGVTQTPRYLIKTRGQQVTLSCSPISGHRSVSWYQQTPGQGLQFLFEYFSETQRNKGNFPGRFSGRQFSNSRSEMNVSTLELGDSALYLCASSLGRQDNEQFFGPGTRLTVL.

The rearrangement joins TRBV5-8 to TRBJ2-3; possible D gene TRBD1, 5 bases. Deletions cut 1 base from V and 2 bases from J, with 14 bases between. Germline lookup yields CDR1 SGHTS and CDR2 YDEGEE. The CDR3 contains 16 residues. The CDR3 bases are TGTGCCAGCAGCTTGTTAGTTTCGGACAACACAGATACGCAGTATTTT. It is translated as CASSLLVSDNTDTQYF.

The chain combines TRBV7-8 with TRBJ2-1; a weak D match, TRBD2 (6 bases). Germline V CDR1 and CDR2: SGHVS, FQNEAQ. V dropped 6 bases and J dropped 4 bases, with 13 bases sitting between them. The CDR3 consists of 14 residues. The CDR3 loop reads CASSFTGTYNEQFF. The DNA for the CDR3 is TGTGCCAGCAGTTTTACCGGGACTTACAATGAGCAGTTCTTC.